Following are 19 T cell receptor beta chains from one sample sequenced in a study of blood T cell repertoires in COVID-19. Some clones are missing from TCRdb's copy, which holds only in-frame ones; the method was immunoSEQ multiplex PCR. The top ten hold under 2% of the sample, which has tens of thousands of clones, around 87% seen once. Sample: peripheral blood. All receptors come from a woman aged 60-75 years with active COVID-19.

The chain combines TRBV5-1 with TRBJ2-1; 8 positions agree with TRBD2. CDR3 length: 14 amino acids. The germline V gene encodes CDR1 SGHRS and CDR2 YFSETQ. V trimming: 4 bases; J trimming: 9 bases; junction bases outside the gene matches: 9. The CDR3 DNA is TGCGCCAGCAGCACCGGGACTAGTATGGTTGAGCAGTTCTTC. This gives the protein CASSTGTSMVEQFF.

This chain links TRBV20-1 with TRBJ2-3; unclear D gene. Germline values: CDR1 DFQATT, CDR2 SNEGSKA (reference sequence). This CDR3 has 8 residues. V dropped 7 bases and J dropped 7 bases, with 3 bases sitting between them. The CDR3 region has the DNA TGCAGTGTTAATACGCAGTATTTT. It specifies CSVNTQYF.

The DNA for the CDR3 is TGTGCCAGCAGCTTACAGGGACAGGCGGGGGGCTACACCTTC. It yields the protein CASSLQGQAGGYTF. This sequence joins TRBV11-2 and TRBJ1-2, with TRBD1 matching over 8 bases. CDR1 is SGHAT and CDR2 is FQNNGV in the germline V gene. CDR3 length equals 14 residues. V dropped 2 bases and J dropped 8; count of bases not matched to a gene: 7.

V is TRBV7-3 and J is TRBJ2-1; 11 bases map to TRBD1. The CDR3 length is 14 residues. CDR1 and CDR2 (germline): SGHTA, FQGTGA. The V and J ends lost 5 bases and 7 bases, in that order; junction bases with no gene match: 4. CDR3 DNA sequence: TGTGCCAGCAGCAGAGGGACAGGGGGGAATGAGCAGTTCTTC. Translating gives CASSRGTGGNEQFF.

The chain combines TRBV19 with TRBJ1-5; 10 bases align to TRBD1. This CDR3 is built from 16 residues. Trimming removed 3 bases from V and 4 bases from J; junction bases left unmatched: 6. Germline values: CDR1 LNHDA, CDR2 SQIVND (reference sequence). The CDR3 DNA sequence: TGTGCCAGTAGTATTCCGGGACAGGGGCCGAATCAGCCCCAGCATTTT. Protein sequence: CASSIPGQGPNQPQHF.

The V call is TRBV11-2, the J call TRBJ2-7; tentative D call: TRBD2 (6 bases). V was shortened by 1 base and J by 2 bases, with 12 bases between the two germline ends. This CDR3 comprises 15 residues. Germline CDR1 SGHAT, CDR2 FQNNGV. This CDR3 reads CASSLVQGLTYEQYF. CDR3 bases: TGTGCCAGCAGCTTAGTCCAGGGACTTACCTACGAGCAGTACTTC.

The chain couples TRBV7-9 to TRBJ2-7; the match to TRBD2 covers 7 bases. V lost 5 bases and J lost 0; bases outside the gene matches: 7. CDR1 and CDR2 from the germline V gene are SEHNR and FQNEAQ (reference sequence). The CDR3 totals 15 residues. The DNA for the CDR3 is TGTGCCAGCAGCCTACTGGCGGGGGTCTCCTACGAGCAGTACTTC. It is translated as CASSLLAGVSYEQYF.

The V call is TRBV3-1 (or the pseudogene TRBV3-2), the J call TRBJ2-7, with D tentatively TRBD2 (6 bases). Trimming took 6 bases from V and 0 from J, leaving 18 bases between them. The CDR3 spans 16 residues. Per germline, CDR1 LGHDT and CDR2 YNNKEL (reference sequence). The CDR3 loop reads CASSRGYGVSSYEQYF. In DNA form, the CDR3 reads TGTGCCAGCAGTCGGGGGTACGGGGTGAGCTCCTACGAGCAGTACTTC.

This clone was found once. The chain employs TRBV3-1 (or the pseudogene TRBV3-2) and TRBJ2-5; a possible D gene is TRBD2 (6 bases). Germline CDR1 LGHDT, CDR2 YNNKEL (reference sequence). V dropped 2 bases and J dropped 4 bases, with 11 bases sitting between them. The CDR3 contains 14 residues. Here the CDR3 DNA reads TGTGCCAGCAGCCAATGGCGGGACGGAGAGACCCAGTACTTC. As protein: CASSQWRDGETQYF.

The chain is built from TRBV28 and TRBJ2-3; 11 nucleotides align to TRBD2. This CDR3 contains 15 residues. V gave up 5 bases and J gave up 4 bases; unmatched junction bases: 5. In germline, CDR1 is MDHEN, CDR2 SYDVKM. CDR3 sequence (DNA): TGTGCCAGCAGTATCCTAGCGGGAGGCTCAGATACGCAGTATTTT. Translation gives CASSILAGGSDTQYF.

This chain uses TRBV11-3 with TRBJ2-1; no definite D call. Trimming shortened V by 2 bases and J by 6 bases, and 14 bases separated the two germline ends. The CDR3 length is 15 residues. Germline loops: CDR1 SGHNT, CDR2 YENEEA. CDR3: CASSLPVLFRNEQFF. In DNA form, the CDR3 reads TGTGCCAGCAGCTTACCGGTCCTTTTTCGCAATGAGCAGTTCTTC.

The rearrangement links TRBV4-1 to TRBJ1-1; D call uncertain. Germline V CDR1 and CDR2: MGHRA, YSYEKL. V was clipped by 1 base and J by 5 bases, with 14 bases between them. The CDR3 runs to 15 residues. CDR3 region: CASSQGPLYGTEAFF. In DNA form, the CDR3 reads TGCGCCAGCAGCCAAGGTCCCTTGTACGGGACTGAAGCTTTCTTT.

The chain combines TRBV19 with TRBJ2-2, with a weak D call TRBD1 (5 bases). This CDR3 is 14 amino acids long. The germline gives CDR1 LNHDA, CDR2 SQIVND (reference sequence). Trimming cost V 3 bases and J 4 bases, with 9 bases left between them. The CDR3 region has the DNA TGTGCCAGTAGTATCTGGGGCACCACCGGGGAGCTGTTTTTT. Its translation is CASSIWGTTGELFF.

The chain has TRBV30 and TRBJ2-5; a weak D match, TRBD2 (5 bases). The V and J ends lost 0 bases and 7 bases respectively, with 12 bases between them. This CDR3 has 13 residues. Germline CDR1 is GTSNPN and CDR2 is SVGIG (reference sequence). This CDR3 reads CAWSVPGGRTQYF. Written as DNA, the CDR3 is TGTGCCTGGAGTGTTCCGGGCGGGCGGACCCAGTACTTC. Variable domain in full (rest from reference TRBV30 and TRBJ2-5): SQTIHQWPATLVQPVGSPLSLECTVEGTSNPNLYWYRQAAGRGLQLLFYSVGIGQISSEVPQNLSASRPQDRQFILSSKKLLLSDSGFYLCAWSVPGGRTQYFGPGTRLLVL.

The genes are TRBV12-3 or TRBV12-4 and TRBJ2-3; D is possibly TRBD2 (6 bases). V was pared by 1 base and J by 5 bases, with 7 bases between. The CDR3 sequence is 13 residues long. CDR3 sequence reads: CASSLGGLDTQYF. CDR3 DNA: TGTGCCAGCAGTTTAGGGGGACTAGATACGCAGTATTTT.

In this sample, this clone turned up once. This chain connects TRBV6-5 to TRBJ2-2; TRBD2 agrees at 9 bases. CDR1 and CDR2 (germline): MNHEY, SVGAGI. The CDR3 extends over 15 amino acids. With V trimmed by 8 bases and J by 3 bases, 7 bases remained unmatched. The CDR3 loop is CASRSGSQHTGELFF. In DNA, the CDR3 is TGTGCCAGCCGTAGCGGGAGCCAACACACCGGGGAGCTGTTTTTT.

The chain recombines TRBV4-1 with TRBJ2-1; 7 bases fit TRBD2. This CDR3 has 16 residues. CDR1 MGHRA and CDR2 YSYEKL come from the germline V gene. Trimming at V came to 5 bases and at J to 0 bases, leaving 7 bases not matched to a gene. The DNA for the CDR3 is TGCGCCAGCAGCAAGCTAGCGGCAAGCTCCTACAATGAGCAGTTCTTC. Its translation is CASSKLAASSYNEQFF.

This clone showed up just once. This rearrangement joins TRBV19 to TRBJ2-5, with 7 bases aligning to TRBD1. The CDR3 contains 13 residues. J lost 2 bases, V lost 5 bases, and 2 bases had no gene match. Germline CDR1 is LNHDA and CDR2 is SQIVND (reference sequence). CDR3 DNA: TGTGCCAGTAGTTCGGGACAGCAAGAGACCCAGTACTTC. Encoded protein: CASSSGQQETQYF.

This CDR3 is CASSQERAGAAEQYF. In nucleotides, the CDR3 is TGTGCCAGCAGCCAAGAACGGGCGGGAGCGGCCGAGCAGTACTTC. The genes are TRBV3-1 (or the pseudogene TRBV3-2) and TRBJ2-7, with 7 bases lining up with TRBD2. In germline, CDR1 is LGHDT, CDR2 YNNKEL (reference sequence). The V and J ends lost 0 bases and 6 bases, in that order; junction bases with no gene match: 8. This CDR3 has 15 amino acids.